The 11 T cell receptor beta chains in this list originate from one sample, sequenced in a study of read filtering for tumor transcriptome and immune sequencing. This library used roughly 400 ng RNA and molecular barcoded adaptors spanning alpha/delta and beta/gamma chains. A single record per CDR3 protein comes from TCRdb applying MiXCR to the reads. The repertoire holds 60,000 to 75,000 distinct CDR3 sequences, with around a fifth as singletons. Sequenced sample: a population of CD138-negative cells sorted from bone marrow. These receptors came from a donor at least 40 years old with multiple myeloma.

This clonotype was seen repeatedly, ten times or more. The chain is built from TRBV7-8 and TRBJ2-1; no firm D call. Germline V CDR1 and CDR2: SGHVS, FQNEAQ. Trimming left V 0 bases short and J 8 bases short, with 11 bases between. This CDR3 spans 14 amino acids. The chain's CDR3 is CASSLALLDYEQFF. CDR3 nucleotides: TGTGCCAGCAGCTTAGCGCTTCTGGATTATGAGCAGTTCTTC.

This clonotype was recorded many times. This rearrangement joins TRBV14 to TRBJ1-1; D is unclear. The germline V gene encodes CDR1 SGHDN and CDR2 FVKESK. With 1 base removed from V and 0 bases from J, the gap between germline ends came to 6 bases. The CDR3 spans 14 residues. CDR3 in amino acids: CASSQGWMNTEAFF. The CDR3 DNA is TGTGCCAGCAGCCAAGGGTGGATGAACACTGAAGCTTTCTTT.

This clonotype is medium-sized within its sample. This chain joins TRBV6-1 and TRBJ2-1; 10 bases are shared with TRBD2. The ends lost 5 bases at V and 0 bases at J; junction bases unmatched: 10. The germline V gene has CDR1 MNHNS and CDR2 SASEGT. The CDR3 runs to 18 residues. CDR3 in DNA: TGTGCCAGCAGTTCCTTAAGCTTAGCGGGGGGCTCCTACAATGAGCAGTTCTTC. Translated, it gives CASSSLSLAGGSYNEQFF.

Ten or more counts support this clonotype. The V call is TRBV2, the J call TRBJ1-2; D uncertain. CDR3 length equals 14 residues. The V and J ends lost 0 bases and 7 bases respectively, with 12 bases between them. Per germline, CDR1 SNHLY and CDR2 FYNNEI. The chain's CDR3 is CASSEAREFSGYTF. DNA for the CDR3: TGTGCCAGCAGTGAAGCTCGAGAGTTTAGTGGCTACACCTTC.

This clonotype was recorded at least ten times. The V call is TRBV28, the J call TRBJ2-7; 11 bases are a match to TRBD2. Looked up from germline, CDR1 is MDHEN and CDR2 is SYDVKM. CDR3 length: 16 amino acids. Trimming removed 3 bases from V and 4 bases from J; junction bases left unmatched: 8. The CDR3 here is CASSFPTSGRGYEQYF. In DNA, the CDR3 is TGTGCCAGCAGTTTCCCCACTAGCGGGAGAGGGTACGAGCAGTACTTC. Together with reference TRBV28 and TRBJ2-7, the CDR3 gives the full variable domain: DVKVTQSSRYLVKRTGEKVFLECVQDMDHENMFWYRQDPGLGLRLIYFSYDVKMKEKGDIPEGYSVSREKKERFSLILESASTNQTSMYLCASSFPTSGRGYEQYFGPGTRLTVT.

The CDR3 sequence is CASSQDAGEGTEAFF. The CDR3, as DNA: TGTGCCAGCAGCCAAGATGCAGGGGAGGGCACTGAAGCTTTCTTT. The J gene is TRBJ1-1, the V gene TRBV3-1, with D possibly TRBD1 on 6 matching bases. Trimming shortened V by 0 bases and J by 4 bases, and 12 bases separated the two germline ends. Germline V gene sequence: CDR1 LGHDT, CDR2 YNNKEL (reference sequence). The CDR3 runs to 15 residues.

With regard to this clonotype: A much larger clone differs by one base, so this may be a read error. The gene calls are TRBV2 and TRBJ1-1, with D hard to call. The CDR3 totals 14 residues. The germline V and J ends were trimmed by 6 bases and 3 bases, with 14 bases remaining between them. Germline CDR1 SNHLY, CDR2 FYNNEI. The CDR3 DNA reads TGTGCCAGCAGCGGGCGACCCATGGACACTGAAGCTTTCTTT. This sequence encodes CASSGRPMDTEAFF.

The gene calls are TRBV20-1 and TRBJ1-5; TRBD1 is a possible D gene (6 bases). V was pared by 6 bases and J by 7 bases, with 16 bases between. Germline lookup yields CDR1 DFQATT and CDR2 SNEGSKA (reference sequence). The CDR3 runs 13 residues. The CDR3 nucleotides are TGCAGTGCAATCTCTCTACAGGGCCAGCCCCAGCATTTT. Translated, it gives CSAISLQGQPQHF.

A word on this clonotype: The final CDR3 position lacks the conserved phenylalanine or tryptophan, pointing to a likely read error. The rearrangement joins TRBV20-1 to TRBJ2-7, with D hard to call. CDR1 is DFQATT, CDR2 SNEGSKA, per germline (reference sequence). V lost 3 bases to trimming and J lost 4 bases, with 16 bases between them. CDR3 size: 14 residues. Here the CDR3 reads CSARSNDWRYEQYS. CDR3 bases: TGCAGTGCTAGGAGTAATGATTGGAGATACGAGCAGTACTCC.

This clonotype was found many times. The chain uses TRBV5-4 and TRBJ2-6; the match to TRBD2 covers 8 bases. The V gene's germline CDR1 is SGHNT and CDR2 YYREEE (reference sequence). With 4 bases clipped from V and 1 base from J, the junction kept 7 bases outside the gene matches. The length of the CDR3 is 17 residues. Here the CDR3 DNA reads TGTGCCAGCAGCCGCGGGGGGCAGTTATCTGGGGCCAACGTCCTGACTTTC. Amino acids: CASSRGGQLSGANVLTF.

Concerning this clonotype: This sequence may be a read error, since a much larger clone differs from it by one base. This sequence joins TRBV20-1 and TRBJ2-3, with D uncertain. Per the germline V gene, CDR1 is DFQATT and CDR2 is SNEGSKA (reference sequence). This CDR3 is built from 15 residues. The ends were cut back, 2 bases at V and 4 bases at J, with 16 bases in the middle. CDR3 coding DNA: TGCAGTGCTAGAAGGGCTCCCGGTGGGGCAGATACGCAGTATTTT. Its translation is CSARRAPGGADTQYF.